The clone carrying this T cell receptor (beta chain) was observed a handful of times. The source of the sample is a study of T cells after yellow fever vaccination. The CDR3 loop spans 17 amino acids. Per the germline V gene, CDR1 is LNHNV and CDR2 is YYDKDF (reference sequence). V was clipped by 0 bases and J by 0 bases; unmatched bases: 8. TCRdb itself ran the 5' RACE reads through MiXCR, one entry per CDR3 protein. The table lists 350,000 or so distinct CDR3 sequences, approximately 8% of them singletons. The sample in question was PBMCs, obtained approximately 40 days after the first yellow fever vaccination. The chain combines TRBV15 with TRBJ2-7; 7 bases are a match to TRBD1. The clonotype originates from a man younger than 35 who received the YFV17D yellow fever vaccine. The CDR3 region is CATSRDWDSYGSYEQYF. The CDR3 DNA reads as TGTGCCACCAGCAGAGATTGGGACAGCTATGGCTCCTACGAGCAGTACTTC.